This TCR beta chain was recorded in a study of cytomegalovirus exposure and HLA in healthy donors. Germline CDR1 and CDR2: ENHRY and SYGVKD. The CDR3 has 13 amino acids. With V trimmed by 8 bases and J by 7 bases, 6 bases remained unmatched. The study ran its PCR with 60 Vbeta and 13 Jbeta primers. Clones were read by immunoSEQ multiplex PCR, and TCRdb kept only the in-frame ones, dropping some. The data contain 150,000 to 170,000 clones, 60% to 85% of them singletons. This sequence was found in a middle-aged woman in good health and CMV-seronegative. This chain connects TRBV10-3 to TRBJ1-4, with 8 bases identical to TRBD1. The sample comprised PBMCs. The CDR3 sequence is CAIGQGAGEKLFF. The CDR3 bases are TGTGCCATCGGCCAGGGGGCGGGTGAAAAACTGTTTTTT.